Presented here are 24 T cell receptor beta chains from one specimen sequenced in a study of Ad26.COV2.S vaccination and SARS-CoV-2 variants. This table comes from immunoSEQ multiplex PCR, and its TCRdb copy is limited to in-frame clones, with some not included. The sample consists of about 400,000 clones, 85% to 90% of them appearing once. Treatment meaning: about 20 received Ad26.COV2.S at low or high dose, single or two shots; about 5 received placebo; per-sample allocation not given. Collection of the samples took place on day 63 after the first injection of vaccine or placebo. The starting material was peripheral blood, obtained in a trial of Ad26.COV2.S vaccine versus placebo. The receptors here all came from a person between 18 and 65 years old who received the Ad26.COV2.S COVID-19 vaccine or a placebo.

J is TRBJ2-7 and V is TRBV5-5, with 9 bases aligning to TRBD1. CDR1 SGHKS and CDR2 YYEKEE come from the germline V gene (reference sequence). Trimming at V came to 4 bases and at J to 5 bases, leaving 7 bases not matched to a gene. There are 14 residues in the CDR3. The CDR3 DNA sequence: TGTGCCAGCAGCGACCGACAGGGGGTAAACGAGCAGTACTTC. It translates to CASSDRQGVNEQYF.

The CDR3 reads CASSPRPGQVSYEQYF. CDR3 in DNA: TGTGCCAGCAGCCCCCGACCGGGACAGGTCTCCTACGAGCAGTACTTC. The chain combines TRBV7-2 with TRBJ2-7, with 8 bases fitting TRBD1. This CDR3 region has 16 residues. Germline loops: CDR1 SGHTA, CDR2 FQGNSA. J gave up 0 bases and V 5 bases, and 9 bases lay outside the gene matches. Full variable domain (remainder filled in from reference TRBV7-2 and TRBJ2-7): GAGVSQSPSNKVTEKGKDVELRCDPISGHTALYWYRQSLGQGLEFLIYFQGNSAPDKSGLPSDRFSAERTGGSVSTLTIQRTQQEDSAVYLCASSPRPGQVSYEQYFGPGTRLTVT.

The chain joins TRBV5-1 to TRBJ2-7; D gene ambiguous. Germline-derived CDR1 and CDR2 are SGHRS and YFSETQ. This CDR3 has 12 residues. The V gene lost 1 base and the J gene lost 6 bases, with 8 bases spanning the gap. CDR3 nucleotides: TGCGCCAGCAGCTTGTCTAGAGGCGAGCAGTACTTC. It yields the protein CASSLSRGEQYF.

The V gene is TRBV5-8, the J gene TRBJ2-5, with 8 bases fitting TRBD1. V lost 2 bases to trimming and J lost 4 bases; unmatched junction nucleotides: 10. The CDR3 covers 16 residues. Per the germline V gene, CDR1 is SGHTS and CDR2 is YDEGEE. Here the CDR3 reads CASSFLGTGRSETQYF. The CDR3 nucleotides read TGTGCCAGCAGCTTTCTTGGGACAGGTCGTTCAGAGACCCAGTACTTC.

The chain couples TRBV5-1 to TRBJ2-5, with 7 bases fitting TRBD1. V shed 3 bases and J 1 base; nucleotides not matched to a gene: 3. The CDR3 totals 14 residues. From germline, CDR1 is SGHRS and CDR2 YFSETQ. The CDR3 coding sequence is TGCGCCAGCAGCTGGGGGACAGTCCAAGAGACCCAGTACTTC. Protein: CASSWGTVQETQYF.

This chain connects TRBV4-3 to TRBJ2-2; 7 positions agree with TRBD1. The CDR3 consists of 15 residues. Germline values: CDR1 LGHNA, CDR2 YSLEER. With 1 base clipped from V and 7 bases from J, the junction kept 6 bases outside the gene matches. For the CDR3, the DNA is TGCGCCAGCAGCCAAGGACAGGGAATTAACGGGGAGCTGTTTTTT. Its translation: CASSQGQGINGELFF.

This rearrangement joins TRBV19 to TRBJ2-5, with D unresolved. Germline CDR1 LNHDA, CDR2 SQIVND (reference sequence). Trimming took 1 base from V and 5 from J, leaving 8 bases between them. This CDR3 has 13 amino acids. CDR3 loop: CASSIVSGETQYF. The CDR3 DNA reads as TGTGCCAGTAGTATAGTAAGTGGCGAGACCCAGTACTTC.

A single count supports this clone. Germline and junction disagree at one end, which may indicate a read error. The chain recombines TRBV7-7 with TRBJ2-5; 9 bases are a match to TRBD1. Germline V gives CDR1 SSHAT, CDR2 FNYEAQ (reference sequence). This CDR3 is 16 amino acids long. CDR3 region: CASSLAGGQGWTTQYF. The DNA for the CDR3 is TGTGCTAGCAGCTTAGCAGGTGGACAGGGGTGGACGACCCAGTACTTC. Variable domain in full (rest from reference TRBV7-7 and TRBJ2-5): GAGVSQSPRYKVTKRGQDVTLRCDPISSHATLYWYQQALGQGPEFLTYFNYEAQPDKSGLPSDRFSAERPEGSISTLTIQRTEQRDSAMYRCASSLAGGQGWTTQYFGPGTRLLVL.

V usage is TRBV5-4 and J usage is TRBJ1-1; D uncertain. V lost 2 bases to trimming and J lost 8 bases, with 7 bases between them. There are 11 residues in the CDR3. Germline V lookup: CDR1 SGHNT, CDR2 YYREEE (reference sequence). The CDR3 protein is CASSLGREAFF. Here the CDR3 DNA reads TGTGCCAGCAGCTTAGGCCGGGAAGCTTTCTTT.

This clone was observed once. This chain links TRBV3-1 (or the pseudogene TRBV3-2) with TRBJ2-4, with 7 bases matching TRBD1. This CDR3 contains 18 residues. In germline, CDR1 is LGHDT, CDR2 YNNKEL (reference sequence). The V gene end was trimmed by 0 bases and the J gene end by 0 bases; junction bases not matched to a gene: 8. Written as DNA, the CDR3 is TGTGCCAGCAGCCAAGACCCCCGACAGGGATTAGCCAAAAACATTCAGTACTTC. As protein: CASSQDPRQGLAKNIQYF.

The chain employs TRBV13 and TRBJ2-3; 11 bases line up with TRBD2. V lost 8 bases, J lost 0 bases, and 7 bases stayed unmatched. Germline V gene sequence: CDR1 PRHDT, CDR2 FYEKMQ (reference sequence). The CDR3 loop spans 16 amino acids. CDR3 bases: TGTGCCAGCGCCCCCCTAGCGGGGGGCAGCACAGATACGCAGTATTTT. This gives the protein CASAPLAGGSTDTQYF. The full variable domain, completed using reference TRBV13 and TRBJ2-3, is AAGVIQSPRHLIKEKRETATLKCYPIPRHDTVYWYQQGPGQDPQFLISFYEKMQSDKGSIPDRFSAQQFSDYHSELNMSSLELGDSALYFCASAPLAGGSTDTQYFGPGTRLTVL.

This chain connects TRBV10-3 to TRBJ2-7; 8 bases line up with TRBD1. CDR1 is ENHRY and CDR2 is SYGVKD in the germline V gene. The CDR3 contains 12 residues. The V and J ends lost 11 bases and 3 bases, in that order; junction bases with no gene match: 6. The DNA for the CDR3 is TGTGCCGCCAAGGACAGGGACTACGAGCAGTACTTC. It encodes CAAKDRDYEQYF.

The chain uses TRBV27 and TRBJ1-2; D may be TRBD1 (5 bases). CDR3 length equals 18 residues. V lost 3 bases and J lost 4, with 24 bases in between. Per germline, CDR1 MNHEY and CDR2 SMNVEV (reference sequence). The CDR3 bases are TGTGCCAGCAGTTTTTTCCCGAAGAAAGGGCAGGGCGGCTATGGCTACACCTTC. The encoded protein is CASSFFPKKGQGGYGYTF.

CDR3 sequence: CASSLWTRNTEAFF. For the CDR3, the DNA is TGTGCCAGCAGCTTGTGGACAAGGAACACTGAAGCTTTCTTT. The chain carries TRBV7-3 and TRBJ1-1; D is perhaps TRBD1 (5 bases). Germline assignment: CDR1 SGHTA and CDR2 FQGTGA. V gave up 3 bases and J gave up 1 base, with 9 bases separating them. This CDR3 is built from 14 residues.

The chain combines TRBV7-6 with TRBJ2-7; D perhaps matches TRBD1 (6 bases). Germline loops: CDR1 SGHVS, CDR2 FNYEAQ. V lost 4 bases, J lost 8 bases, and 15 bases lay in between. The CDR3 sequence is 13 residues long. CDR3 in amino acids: CASSSLQQGKQYF. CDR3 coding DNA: TGTGCCAGCAGCTCATTACAACAGGGAAAGCAGTACTTC. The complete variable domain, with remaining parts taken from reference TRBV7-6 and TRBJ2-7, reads GAGVSQSPRYKVTKRGQDVALRCDPISGHVSLYWYRQALGQGPEFLTYFNYEAQQDKSGLPNDRFSAERPEGSISTLTIQRTEQRDSAMYRCASSSLQQGKQYFGPGTRLTVT.

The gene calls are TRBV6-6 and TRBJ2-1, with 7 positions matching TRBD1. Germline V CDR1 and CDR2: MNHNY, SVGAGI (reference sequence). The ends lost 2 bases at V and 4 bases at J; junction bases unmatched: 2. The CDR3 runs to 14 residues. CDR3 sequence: CASSYGTVYNEQFF. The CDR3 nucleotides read TGTGCCAGCAGTTACGGGACAGTTTACAATGAGCAGTTCTTC.

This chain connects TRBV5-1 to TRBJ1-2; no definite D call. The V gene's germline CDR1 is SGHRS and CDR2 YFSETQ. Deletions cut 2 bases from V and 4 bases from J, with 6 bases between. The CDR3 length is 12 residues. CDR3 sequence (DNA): TGCGCCAGCAGCTTCGGAAGCTATGGCTACACCTTC. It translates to CASSFGSYGYTF.

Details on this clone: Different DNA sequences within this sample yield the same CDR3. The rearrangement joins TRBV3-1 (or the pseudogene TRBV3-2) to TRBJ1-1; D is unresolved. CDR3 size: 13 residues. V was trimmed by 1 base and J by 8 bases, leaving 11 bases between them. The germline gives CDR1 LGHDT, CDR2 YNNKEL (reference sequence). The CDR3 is CASSQGGAGEAFF. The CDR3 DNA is TGTGCCAGCAGCCAAGGGGGAGCGGGGGAAGCTTTCTTT.

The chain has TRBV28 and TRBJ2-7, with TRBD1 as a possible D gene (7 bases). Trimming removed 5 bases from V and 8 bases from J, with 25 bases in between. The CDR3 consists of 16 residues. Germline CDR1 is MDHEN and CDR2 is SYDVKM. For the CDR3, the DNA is TGTGCCAGCAGTAGTCCACGCGGGACAGTGCCCCGAAAGCAGTACTTC. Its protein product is CASSSPRGTVPRKQYF.

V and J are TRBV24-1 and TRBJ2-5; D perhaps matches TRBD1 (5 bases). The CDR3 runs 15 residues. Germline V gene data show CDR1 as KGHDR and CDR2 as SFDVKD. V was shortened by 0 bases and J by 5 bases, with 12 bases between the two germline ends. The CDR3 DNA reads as TGTGCCACCAGTGATTTGTCTGGGGCCCGGGAGACCCAGTACTTC. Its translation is CATSDLSGARETQYF.

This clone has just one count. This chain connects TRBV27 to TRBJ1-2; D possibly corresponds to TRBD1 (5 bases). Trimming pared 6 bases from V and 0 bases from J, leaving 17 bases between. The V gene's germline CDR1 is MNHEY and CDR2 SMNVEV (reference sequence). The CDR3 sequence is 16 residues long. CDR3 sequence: CASSPPGPPSNYGYTF. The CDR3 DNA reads TGTGCCAGCAGCCCTCCGGGACCCCCGTCTAACTATGGCTACACCTTC.

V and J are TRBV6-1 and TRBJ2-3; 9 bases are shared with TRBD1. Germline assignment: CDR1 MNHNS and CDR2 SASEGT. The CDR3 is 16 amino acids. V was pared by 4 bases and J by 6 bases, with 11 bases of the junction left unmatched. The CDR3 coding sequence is TGTGCCAGCAGTGTGGGTCCCGGGACAGGGCGGGATACGCAGTATTTT. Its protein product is CASSVGPGTGRDTQYF.

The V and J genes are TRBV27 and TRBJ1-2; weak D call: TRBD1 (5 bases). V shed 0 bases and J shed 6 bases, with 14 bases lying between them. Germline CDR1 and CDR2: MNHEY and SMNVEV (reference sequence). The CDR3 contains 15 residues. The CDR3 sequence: CASSLSMAGWDGYTF. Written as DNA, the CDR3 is TGTGCCAGCAGTTTATCGATGGCAGGGTGGGATGGCTACACCTTC.

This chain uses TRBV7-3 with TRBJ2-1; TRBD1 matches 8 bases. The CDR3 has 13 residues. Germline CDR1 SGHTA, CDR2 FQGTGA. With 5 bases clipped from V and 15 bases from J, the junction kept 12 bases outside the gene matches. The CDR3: CASSTSSGTGMFF. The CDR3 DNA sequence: TGTGCCAGCAGCACGTCCTCCGGGACAGGAATGTTCTTC. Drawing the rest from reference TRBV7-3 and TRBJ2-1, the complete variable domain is GAGVSQTPSNKVTEKGKYVELRCDPISGHTALYWYRQSLGQGPEFLIYFQGTGAADDSGLPNDRFFAVRPEGSVSTLKIQRTERGDSAVYLCASSTSSGTGMFFGPGTRLTVL.